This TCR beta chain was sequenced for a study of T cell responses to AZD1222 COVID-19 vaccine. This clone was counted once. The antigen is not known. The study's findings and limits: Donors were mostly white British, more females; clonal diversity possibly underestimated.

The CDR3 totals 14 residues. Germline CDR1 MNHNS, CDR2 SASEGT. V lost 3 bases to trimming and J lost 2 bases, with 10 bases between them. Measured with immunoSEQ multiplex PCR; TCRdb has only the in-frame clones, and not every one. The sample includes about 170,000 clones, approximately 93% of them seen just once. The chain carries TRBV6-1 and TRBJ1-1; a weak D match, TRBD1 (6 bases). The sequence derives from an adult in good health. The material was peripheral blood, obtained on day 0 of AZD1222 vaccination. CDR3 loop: CASSERGGNTEAFF. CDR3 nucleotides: TGTGCCAGCAGTGAGAGGGGGGGCAACACTGAAGCTTTCTTT.